A selection of T cell receptor beta chains follows, all from one sample in a study of cytomegalovirus exposure and HLA in healthy donors. The assay was immunoSEQ multiplex PCR, and TCRdb's table has in-frame clones only and misses some. The table lists about 60,000 clones, 80% of them singletons. Sequencing was done on a sample of PBMCs. The source of these receptors is a woman under 40 in good health and CMV-seronegative. The CDR3 runs from the conserved cysteine through the conserved F or W. The D gene is left open where the match is weak. Clone size is shown for a subset of rows, as once, few, many or a class of expanded clone.

CDR3 protein | CDR3 DNA | J gene | V gene | D gene | clone size
CASSRASTDTQYF | TGTGCCAGCAGCAGAGCTAGCACAGATACGCAGTATTTT | TRBJ2-3 | TRBV7-3 | - | -
CSLWWKGRRNTEAFF | TGCAGCCTTTGGTGGAAGGGGAGGAGGAACACTGAAGCTTTCTTT | TRBJ1-1 | TRBV29-1 | - | few
CSVEEVGNIQYF | TGCAGCGTTGAAGAGGTCGGAAACATTCAGTACTTC | TRBJ2-4 | TRBV29-1 | - | -
CASSGTGTGNLDEQFF | TGTGCCAGCAGTGGCACCGGGACAGGGAATTTGGATGAGCAGTTCTTC | TRBJ2-1 | TRBV6-1 | TRBD1 | -
CASSVAQGSNQPQHF | TGTGCCAGCAGCGTAGCTCAGGGTAGCAATCAGCCCCAGCATTTT | TRBJ1-5 | TRBV9 | - | -
CASSREYDRGLGEQFF | TGTGCCAGCAGCCGGGAATACGACAGGGGGCTTGGTGAGCAGTTCTTC | TRBJ2-1 | TRBV5-4 | TRBD1 | once
CASSSSSRLYGNTIYF | TGTGCCAGTAGTTCCTCGTCAAGACTCTATGGAAACACCATATATTTT | TRBJ1-3 | TRBV19 | - | few
CSVEDGTGGNQPQHF | TGCAGCGTTGAAGATGGGACAGGGGGCAATCAGCCCCAGCATTTT | TRBJ1-5 | TRBV29-1 | TRBD1 | -
CASSRLAGEYNEQFF | TGTGCCAGCAGTAGACTAGCGGGAGAGTACAATGAGCAGTTCTTC | TRBJ2-1 | TRBV6-1 | TRBD2 | -
CASSQKPPLEAEYNEQFF | TGCGCCAGCAGCCAAAAGCCCCCCTTGGAAGCGGAGTACAATGAGCAGTTCTTC | TRBJ2-1 | TRBV4-3 | - | -
CASSQDRLADPYEQYF | TGTGCCAGCAGCCAAGATCGGCTAGCGGACCCCTACGAGCAGTACTTC | TRBJ2-7 | TRBV4-2 | TRBD2 | -
CASSAGQGGETQYF | TGCGCCAGCAGTGCCGGGCAGGGCGGTGAGACCCAGTACTTC | TRBJ2-5 | TRBV10-1 | - | -
CASSQDAGIPYEQYF | TGCGCCAGCAGCCAAGACGCCGGGATACCCTACGAGCAGTACTTC | TRBJ2-7 | TRBV4-3 | - | -
CASRRLGAFYEQYF | TGTGCCAGCAGGCGGCTGGGAGCATTCTACGAGCAGTACTTC | TRBJ2-7 | TRBV25-1 | - | -
CASRRSSYNSPLHF | TGTGCCAGCAGGCGGAGCTCCTATAATTCACCCCTCCACTTT | TRBJ1-6 | TRBV5-4 | - | few
CASRPDRGEPQHF | TGTGCCAGCAGGCCGGACAGGGGAGAGCCCCAGCATTTT | TRBJ1-5 | TRBV2 | TRBD1 | -
CASGQGPIYEQYF | TGTGCCAGTGGACAGGGACCCATCTACGAGCAGTACTTC | TRBJ2-7 | TRBV2 | TRBD1 | -
CASGLGRLHEKLFF | TGTGCCAGCGGGCTTGGCAGGCTACATGAAAAACTGTTTTTT | TRBJ1-4 | TRBV27 | - | few